This is a list of T cell receptor beta chains from one sample in a study of shared clonotypes between healthy human individuals. Profiling relied on immunoSEQ multiplex PCR, and the TCRdb table lists in-frame clones only, not all of them. The sample includes some 470,000 clones, 60% to 85% of them seen just once. Sequenced: PBMCs. The receptors derive from a woman aged 40 to 55 in good health. Some clones in this sample may be carry-over from other donors' samples. CDR3s include the opening cysteine and the closing phenylalanine or tryptophan. A D gene is named only where the DNA matches it firmly. The size field is filled for only some rows; it gives once, few, many or a size class.

clone_size j_call d_call v_call cdr3_nt cdr3_aa
- TRBJ1-4 - TRBV30 TGTGCCTGGAGTGTCGGCAGTGCGAATGAAAAACTGTTTTTT CAWSVGSANEKLFF
- TRBJ2-3 - TRBV19 TGTGCCAGTAGTATGGGGCCCGGCACAGATACGCAGTATTTT CASSMGPGTDTQYF
- TRBJ2-2 - TRBV27 TGTGCCAGCAGTTTAGTCTACGGGGAGCTGTTTTTT CASSLVYGELFF
- TRBJ2-6 - TRBV5-1 TGCGCCAGCAGCTTGGGTAGTCCACATGGGGCCAACGTCCTGACTTTC CASSLGSPHGANVLTF
- TRBJ2-3 - TRBV9 TGTGCCAGCAGCGTAGGGGGAACAAACACAGATACGCAGTATTTT CASSVGGTNTDTQYF
- TRBJ2-7 - TRBV27 TGTGCCAGCAGTTTAGGGCCTGAGAACTCCTACGAGCAGTACTTC CASSLGPENSYEQYF
- TRBJ2-7 TRBD1 TRBV5-1 TGCGCCAGCAGCTTGGGGCGTGGGGGGACAGGCACCGTTGACGAGCAGTACTTC CASSLGRGGTGTVDEQYF
- TRBJ2-7 - TRBV28 TGTGCCAGCACCTTAGGAGGTAGATCCTACGAGCAGTACTTC CASTLGGRSYEQYF
- TRBJ2-1 - TRBV25-1 TGTGCCAGCAGTGAATCAGGGCCTTATGAGCAGTTCTTC CASSESGPYEQFF
- TRBJ2-7 TRBD2 TRBV6-1 TGTGCCAGCCGATGGACTAGTCCCGCTTACGAGCAGTACTTC CASRWTSPAYEQYF
- TRBJ2-1 TRBD1 TRBV7-2 TGTGCCAGCAGCTTTATATCCGGGACAGGTCCCTACAATGAGCAGTTCTTC CASSFISGTGPYNEQFF
- TRBJ2-2 TRBD2 TRBV5-6 TGTGCCAGCAGCCCGGGACTAGCGCAGGGGAACACCGGGGAGCTGTTTTTT CASSPGLAQGNTGELFF
- TRBJ2-2 TRBD1 TRBV5-1 TGCGCCAGCAGCTCGGGGACAGCGAACACCGGGGAGCTGTTTTTT CASSSGTANTGELFF
few TRBJ2-1 TRBD1 TRBV7-3 TGTGCCAGCAGCCCAGGACAGGGCTCCTACAATGAGCAGTTCTTC CASSPGQGSYNEQFF
few TRBJ1-1 - TRBV29-1 TGCAGCGTTGATTCGGGGTACACTGAAGCTTTCTTT CSVDSGYTEAFF
- TRBJ2-5 TRBD2 TRBV2 TGTGCCAGCAGTGGGCGGGAGGGCCCGATAGAGACCCAGTACTTC CASSGREGPIETQYF
- TRBJ2-3 TRBD1 TRBV2 TGTGCCAGCGGTCAGGGACAGGTAACAGATACGCAGTATTTT CASGQGQVTDTQYF
- TRBJ2-3 - TRBV2 TGTGCCAGCAGTGTGGAGCGTGCGTGGGGGGATACGCAGTATTTT CASSVERAWGDTQYF
- TRBJ2-3 - TRBV5-4 TGTGCCAGCAGCTCCCGGGTAGGGGTGACAGATACGCAGTATTTT CASSSRVGVTDTQYF
- TRBJ1-4 - TRBV7-2 TGTGCCAGCAGCTTAGCGGCAGGGCCTAATGAAAAACTGTTTTTT CASSLAAGPNEKLFF
- TRBJ2-1 - TRBV9 TGTGCCAGCAGCGCCCATAGCGAGAGCTCCTACAATGAGCAGTTCTTC CASSAHSESSYNEQFF
- TRBJ2-1 - TRBV2 TGTGCCAGCAGTGAAGTACCCTGGGATGAGCAGTTCTTC CASSEVPWDEQFF
- TRBJ2-5 - TRBV11-2 TGTGCCAGCAGCTCCGGGACCCAGTACTTC CASSSGTQYF
- TRBJ2-5 TRBD1 TRBV28 TGTGCCAGCAGTTCCCCGACAGGGGTGACCCAAGAGACCCAGTACTTC CASSSPTGVTQETQYF
- TRBJ2-7 TRBD1 TRBV16 TGTGCCAGCAGCCTGGACAGGGACTCCTACGAGCAGTACTTC CASSLDRDSYEQYF
few TRBJ2-2 TRBD1 TRBV28 TGTGCCAGCAGTTCGGGGACAGTCACCGGGGAGCTGTTTTTT CASSSGTVTGELFF
- TRBJ1-3 - TRBV4-2 TGTGCCAGCAGCCAAGAACAACCCATTTCTGGAAACACCATATATTTT CASSQEQPISGNTIYF
- TRBJ1-1 - TRBV5-4 TGTGCCAGCAGCGAATTTAATCACGGGAACACTGAAGCTTTCTTT CASSEFNHGNTEAFF
- TRBJ2-1 - TRBV7-9 TGTGCCAGCATCCCTGGACAGCTATCCTACAATGAGCAGTTCTTC CASIPGQLSYNEQFF
- TRBJ2-2 - TRBV10-3 TGTGCCATCAGTGAGTGGTTAGGGGAGAGACTAGTTGCCGGGGAGCTGTTTTTT CAISEWLGERLVAGELFF
- TRBJ2-7 - TRBV4-1 TGCGCCAGCAGCCAATACAGGGAGGACGAGCAGTACTTC CASSQYREDEQYF
- TRBJ1-1 - TRBV6-4 TGTGCCAGCAGTGACCTTTTAGAGGAATACACTGAAGCTTTCTTT CASSDLLEEYTEAFF
once TRBJ2-7 - TRBV7-2 TGTGCCAGCAGCTTAGTCCCGGACGAATCCTACGAGCAGTACTTC CASSLVPDESYEQYF
- TRBJ2-2 TRBD2 TRBV10-3 TGTGCCATCAGTGTTAGGACTAGCGGGAGGACGAACACCGGGGAGCTGTTTTTT CAISVRTSGRTNTGELFF
few TRBJ1-2 - TRBV25-1 TGTGCCAGCAGTGAATGGGGTGGTAACTATGGCTACACCTTC CASSEWGGNYGYTF
once TRBJ2-5 - TRBV5-1 TGCGCCAGCAGCTCTCAGGGGGGAGAGACCCAGTACTTC CASSSQGGETQYF
- TRBJ2-7 TRBD1 TRBV18 TGTGCCAGCTCACCACGGGGACAGGGGGGCGAGCAGTACTTC CASSPRGQGGEQYF
- TRBJ1-1 TRBD1 TRBV18 TGTGCCAGCTCACGGACAGGGAACACTGAAGCTTTCTTT CASSRTGNTEAFF
few TRBJ2-7 TRBD1 TRBV19 TGTGCCAGTATGGGACAGGGGGACTCCTACGAGCAGTACTTC CASMGQGDSYEQYF
- TRBJ2-7 TRBD2 TRBV29-1 TGCAGCGTCGATAGTGGACTAGCGGGAGGGTACGAGCAGTACTTC CSVDSGLAGGYEQYF
- TRBJ2-1 - TRBV11-3 TGTGCCAGCAGCCCCCCCGACAGACGTAATGAGCAGTTCTTC CASSPPDRRNEQFF
many TRBJ1-5 - TRBV10-3 TGTGCCATCAGTGAGGGGGCTTTTGGGAGCAATCAGCCCCAGCATTTT CAISEGAFGSNQPQHF
- TRBJ2-7 - TRBV4-2 TGTGCCAGCAGCCAAAGGACTGGCTCCTACGAGCAGTACTTC CASSQRTGSYEQYF
- TRBJ2-1 - TRBV18 TGTGCCAGCTCACCAGGGGGGCTCGAGCAGTTCTTC CASSPGGLEQFF
- TRBJ1-2 - TRBV5-1 TGCGCCAGCAGCTTGGGGCCGGGGAACGCACGGTGGGGCACCTTC CASSLGPGNARWGTF
few TRBJ2-1 TRBD1 TRBV11-3 TGTGCCAGCAGCTTAGAGGGGACAGGGAGTTGGAATGAGCAGTTCTTC CASSLEGTGSWNEQFF
- TRBJ2-1 TRBD1 TRBV10-1 TGCGCCAGCAGTGAGGTAGGGACAGTTTATACCAATGAGCAGTTCTTC CASSEVGTVYTNEQFF
- TRBJ2-7 - TRBV18 TGTGCCAGCTCCCCGGAATATCACGAGCAGTACTTC CASSPEYHEQYF
- TRBJ2-2 - TRBV9 TGTGCCAGCAGCGCCTTTGGGAGGAACACCGGGGAGCTGTTTTTT CASSAFGRNTGELFF
- TRBJ1-5 - TRBV5-1 TGCGCCAGCAGCTTGGAAGGGGACGGCAATCAGCCCCAGCATTTT CASSLEGDGNQPQHF
- TRBJ2-3 TRBD2 TRBV6-1 TGTGCCAGCAGTGGGGGACTAGCGGGAGGGAGCACAGATACGCAGTATTTT CASSGGLAGGSTDTQYF
- TRBJ2-1 TRBD2 TRBV10-3 TGTGCCATCAGCAGCGGGAGGACAACAGCGGAGCAGTTCTTC CAISSGRTTAEQFF
- TRBJ2-7 - TRBV28 TGTGCCAGCAGTTTTGGTTCCGTTGGGCTTTACGAGCAGTACTTC CASSFGSVGLYEQYF